This T cell receptor (beta chain) was profiled in a study of blood T cell repertoires in COVID-19. Study summary: The United States, Italy and Spain were the sources of the acute and convalescent COVID-19 samples.

A Seattle source enrolled patients during active infection and followed them longitudinally. Profiling relied on immunoSEQ multiplex PCR, and the TCRdb table lists in-frame clones only, not all of them. The sample yields approximately 200,000 clones, around 80% seen once. The material sequenced was peripheral blood. The TCR was taken from a woman older than 75 with COVID-19, enrolled during active disease.

This CDR3 reads CASSLTALAKNIQYF. The CDR3 coding sequence is TGTGCCAGCAGCTTAACAGCCTTAGCCAAAAACATTCAGTACTTC. The chain joins TRBV5-5 to TRBJ2-4, with D unresolved. From germline, CDR1 is SGHKS and CDR2 YYEKEE (reference sequence). The CDR3 has 15 residues. V was pared by 2 bases and J by 0 bases, with 9 bases between.